Below, 13 T cell receptor beta chains from the same sample are listed, as sequenced in a study of cytomegalovirus exposure and HLA in healthy donors. The PCR had 60 Vbeta and 13 Jbeta primers. Assay used: immunoSEQ multiplex PCR; TCRdb lists only in-frame clones, some missing. The data contain 200,000 or so clones, 78% of them singletons. The source material was PBMCs. The receptors were gathered from a woman aged 25-40 years in good health and CMV-seropositive.

This chain uses TRBV4-2 with TRBJ2-1; TRBD2 matches at 7 bases. The CDR3 totals 15 residues. Germline CDR1 is LGHNA and CDR2 is YNFKEQ. V lost 1 base to trimming and J lost 1 base; unmatched junction nucleotides: 1. CDR3 residues: CASSQGGRSYNEQFF. CDR3 sequence (DNA): TGTGCCAGCAGCCAAGGCGGGAGATCCTACAATGAGCAGTTCTTC.

V and J are TRBV5-8 and TRBJ1-4; weak D call: TRBD1 (6 bases). Trimming shortened V by 2 bases and J by 7 bases, and 15 bases separated the two germline ends. Germline loops: CDR1 SGHTS, CDR2 YDEGEE. The CDR3 loop spans 15 amino acids. CDR3 residues: CASSFAGLGGEKLFF. Here the CDR3 DNA reads TGTGCCAGCAGCTTTGCAGGGCTAGGGGGTGAAAAACTGTTTTTT.

The V and J genes are TRBV5-1 and TRBJ2-7; 8 bases fit TRBD2. CDR3 length equals 16 residues. Germline CDR1 SGHRS, CDR2 YFSETQ. V dropped 1 base and J dropped 7; count of bases not matched to a gene: 13. CDR3 nucleotides: TGCGCCAGCAGCTTGCAGCGGGAGAACCCCACGGGTGAGCAGTACTTC. Amino acids: CASSLQRENPTGEQYF.

This chain uses TRBV27 with TRBJ2-1, with D possibly matching TRBD2 (6 bases). The germline V and J ends were trimmed by 2 bases and 7 bases, with 15 bases remaining between them. From germline, CDR1 is MNHEY and CDR2 SMNVEV (reference sequence). The CDR3 contains 15 residues. The CDR3: CASSLQGPRGNEQFF. For the CDR3, the DNA is TGTGCCAGCAGTTTACAGGGCCCCCGGGGGAATGAGCAGTTCTTC.

The V gene is TRBV10-3, the J gene TRBJ2-7; D perhaps matches TRBD1 (6 bases). This CDR3 comprises 11 residues. Looked up from germline, CDR1 is ENHRY and CDR2 is SYGVKD. Trimming shortened V by 6 bases and J by 4 bases, and 7 bases separated the two germline ends. CDR3 sequence: CAISQGYEQYF. CDR3 DNA sequence: TGTGCCATCAGCCAGGGGTACGAGCAGTACTTC.

The rearrangement uses TRBV7-9 and TRBJ2-6; D unresolved. This CDR3 is built from 14 residues. Deletions cut 4 bases from V and 1 base from J, with 5 bases between. Germline CDR1 is SEHNR and CDR2 is FQNEAQ (reference sequence). Here the CDR3 DNA reads TGTGCCAGCAGCTACCGGTCTGGGGCCAACGTCCTGACTTTC. It specifies CASSYRSGANVLTF.

This clone has just a few counts. This sequence joins TRBV28 and TRBJ1-3; no clear D. Per the germline V gene, CDR1 is MDHEN and CDR2 is SYDVKM. This CDR3 has 14 amino acids. The V end lost 2 bases, the J end lost 0 bases, and 5 bases lay between the germline ends. The DNA for the CDR3 is TGTGCCAGCAGTTTAGCGCCCTCTGGAAACACCATATATTTT. It specifies CASSLAPSGNTIYF. The full variable domain, completed using reference TRBV28 and TRBJ1-3, is DVKVTQSSRYLVKRTGEKVFLECVQDMDHENMFWYRQDPGLGLRLIYFSYDVKMKEKGDIPEGYSVSREKKERFSLILESASTNQTSMYLCASSLAPSGNTIYFGEGSWLTVV.

This chain connects TRBV7-7 to TRBJ2-5; 14 positions agree with TRBD2. CDR3 length equals 14 residues. Germline-derived CDR1 and CDR2 are SSHAT and FNYEAQ (reference sequence). CDR3 DNA: TGTGCTAGCGGGACTAGCGGGGGAGTGGAGACCCAGTACTTC. Its translation: CASGTSGGVETQYF.

The chain carries TRBV15 and TRBJ2-7; no clear D gene. Between the trimmed V and J ends, which lost 0 bases and 3 bases, there was a span of 18 bases. The CDR3 has 17 amino acids. The V gene's germline CDR1 is LNHNV and CDR2 YYDKDF (reference sequence). The CDR3: CATSRDRGNQRVYEQYF. As DNA, the CDR3 is TGTGCCACCAGCAGAGATCGAGGAAATCAACGCGTCTACGAGCAGTACTTC. The full variable domain, its missing parts supplied by reference TRBV15 and TRBJ2-7, is DAMVIQNPRYQVTQFGKPVTLSCSQTLNHNVMYWYQQKSSQAPKLLFHYYDKDFNNEADTPDNFQSRRPNTSFCFLDIRSPGLGDTAMYLCATSRDRGNQRVYEQYFGPGTRLTVT.

The CDR3 DNA is TGTGCCAGCGCCCGACTAGCGGGAGGTTACGAGCAGTACTTC. Protein: CASARLAGGYEQYF. The rearrangement links TRBV6-5 to TRBJ2-7; TRBD2 agrees at 13 bases. Looked up from germline, CDR1 is MNHEY and CDR2 is SVGAGI. This CDR3 region has 14 residues. V dropped 8 bases and J dropped 4; count of bases not matched to a gene: 5.

The V call is TRBV10-3, the J call TRBJ2-2; possibly TRBD2 for D (6 bases). Deletions cut 1 base from V and 7 bases from J, with 13 bases between. This CDR3 region has 15 residues. Germline V gene sequence: CDR1 ENHRY, CDR2 SYGVKD. CDR3 in amino acids: CAISEWEEVDGELFF. The CDR3, as DNA: TGTGCCATCAGTGAGTGGGAGGAGGTCGACGGGGAGCTGTTTTTT.

This clone has more than one count but fewer than ten. The chain has TRBV7-2 and TRBJ2-3, with TRBD2 matching over 8 bases. Germline lookup yields CDR1 SGHTA and CDR2 FQGNSA. V gave up 5 bases and J gave up 6 bases; unmatched junction bases: 16. The CDR3 has 17 amino acids. CDR3 protein: CASSLRGVSGVADTQYF. In DNA, the CDR3 is TGTGCCAGCAGCCTAAGAGGGGTTAGCGGGGTAGCGGATACGCAGTATTTT.

The rearrangement joins TRBV7-2 to TRBJ1-1, with D unresolved. V lost 3 bases to trimming and J lost 3 bases, with 11 bases between them. This CDR3 has 14 residues. The germline CDR1 and CDR2 sequences are SGHTA and FQGNSA. CDR3 amino acids: CASSFRVRYTEAFF. The DNA for the CDR3 is TGTGCCAGCAGCTTTCGGGTCCGGTACACTGAAGCTTTCTTT.